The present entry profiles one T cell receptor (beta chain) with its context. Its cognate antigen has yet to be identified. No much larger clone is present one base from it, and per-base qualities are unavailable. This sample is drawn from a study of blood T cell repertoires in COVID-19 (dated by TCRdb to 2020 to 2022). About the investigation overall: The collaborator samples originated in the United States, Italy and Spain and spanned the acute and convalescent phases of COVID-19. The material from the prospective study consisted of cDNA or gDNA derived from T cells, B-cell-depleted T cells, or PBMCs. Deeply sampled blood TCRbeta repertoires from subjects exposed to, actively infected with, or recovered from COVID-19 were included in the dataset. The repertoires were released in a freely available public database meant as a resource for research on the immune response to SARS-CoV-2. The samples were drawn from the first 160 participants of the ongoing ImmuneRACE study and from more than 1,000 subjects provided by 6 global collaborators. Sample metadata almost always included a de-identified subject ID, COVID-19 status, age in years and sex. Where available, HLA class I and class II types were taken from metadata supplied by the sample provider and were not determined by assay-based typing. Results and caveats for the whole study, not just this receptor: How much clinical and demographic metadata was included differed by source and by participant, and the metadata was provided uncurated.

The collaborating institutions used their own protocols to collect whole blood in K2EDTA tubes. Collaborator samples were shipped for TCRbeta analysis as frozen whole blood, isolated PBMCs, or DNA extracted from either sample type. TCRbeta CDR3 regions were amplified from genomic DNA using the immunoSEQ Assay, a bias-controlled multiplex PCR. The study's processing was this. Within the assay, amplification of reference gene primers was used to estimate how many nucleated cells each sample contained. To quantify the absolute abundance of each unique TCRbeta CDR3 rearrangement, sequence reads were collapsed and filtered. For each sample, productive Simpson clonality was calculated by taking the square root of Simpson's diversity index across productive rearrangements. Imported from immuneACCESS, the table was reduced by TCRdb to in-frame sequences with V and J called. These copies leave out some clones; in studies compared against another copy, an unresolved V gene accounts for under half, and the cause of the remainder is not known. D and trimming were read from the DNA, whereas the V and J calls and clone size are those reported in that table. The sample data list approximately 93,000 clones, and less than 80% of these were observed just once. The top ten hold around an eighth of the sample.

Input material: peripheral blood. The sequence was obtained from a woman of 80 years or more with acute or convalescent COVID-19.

The CDR3 here reads CASSSSRDRVGNTEAFF. The sequenced DNA: TGCGCCAGCAGTTCGAGCCGGGACAGGGTGGGGAACACTGAAGCTTTCTTT. The chain is encoded by TRBV10-1 joined to TRBJ1-1, with 9 bases in between that match TRBD1. V ends up 5 bases short and J 1 base short, with an unmatched junction base count of 11. Per the germline V gene (reference sequence), WNHNN is the CDR1 and SYGVQD is the CDR2. Including the terminal cysteine and phenylalanine, the CDR3 comprises 17 residues. Of the read, only the CDR3 DNA is kept; its 51 bases are in frame from base 1.